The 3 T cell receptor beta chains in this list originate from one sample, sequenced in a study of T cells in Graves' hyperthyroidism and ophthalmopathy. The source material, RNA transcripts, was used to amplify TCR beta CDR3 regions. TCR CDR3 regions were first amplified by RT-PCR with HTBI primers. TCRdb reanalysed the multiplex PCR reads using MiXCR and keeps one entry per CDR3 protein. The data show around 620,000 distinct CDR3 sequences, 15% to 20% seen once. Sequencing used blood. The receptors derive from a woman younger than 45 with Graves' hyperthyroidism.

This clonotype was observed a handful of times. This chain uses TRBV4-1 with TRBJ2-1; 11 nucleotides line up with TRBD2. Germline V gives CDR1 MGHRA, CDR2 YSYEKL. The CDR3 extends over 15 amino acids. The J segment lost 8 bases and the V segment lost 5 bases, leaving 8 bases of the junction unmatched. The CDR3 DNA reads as TGCGCCAGCAGCACCATGGGACTAGCGGCAGATGAGCAGTTCTTC. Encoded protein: CASSTMGLAADEQFF.

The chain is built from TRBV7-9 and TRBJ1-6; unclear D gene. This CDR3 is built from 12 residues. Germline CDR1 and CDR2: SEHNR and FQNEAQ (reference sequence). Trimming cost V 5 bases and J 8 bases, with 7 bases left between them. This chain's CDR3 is CASSPVDSPLHF. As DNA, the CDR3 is TGTGCCAGCAGCCCAGTGGATTCACCCCTCCACTTT.

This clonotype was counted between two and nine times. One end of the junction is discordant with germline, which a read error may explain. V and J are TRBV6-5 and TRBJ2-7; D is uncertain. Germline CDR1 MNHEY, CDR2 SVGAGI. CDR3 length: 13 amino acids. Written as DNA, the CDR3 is TGTGCCAGCAGTTACTCTTCCGGGTCCGAGCAGTGCTTC. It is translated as CASSYSSGSEQCF.